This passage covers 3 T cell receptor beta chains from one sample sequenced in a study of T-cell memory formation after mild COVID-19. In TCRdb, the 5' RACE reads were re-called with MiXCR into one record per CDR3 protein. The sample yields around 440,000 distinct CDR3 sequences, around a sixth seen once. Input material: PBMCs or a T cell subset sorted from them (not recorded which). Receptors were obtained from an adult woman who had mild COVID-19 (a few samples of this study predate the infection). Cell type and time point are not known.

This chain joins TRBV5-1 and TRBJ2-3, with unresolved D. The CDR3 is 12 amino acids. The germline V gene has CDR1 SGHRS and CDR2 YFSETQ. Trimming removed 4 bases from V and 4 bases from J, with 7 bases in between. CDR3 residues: CASSAESDTQYF. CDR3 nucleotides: TGCGCCAGCAGCGCAGAGTCAGATACGCAGTATTTT.

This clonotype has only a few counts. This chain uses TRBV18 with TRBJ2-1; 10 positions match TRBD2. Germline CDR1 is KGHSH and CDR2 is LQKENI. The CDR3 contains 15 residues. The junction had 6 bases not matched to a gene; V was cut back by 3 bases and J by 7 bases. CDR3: CASSPDSGGLNEQFF. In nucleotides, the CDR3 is TGTGCCAGCTCACCGGATAGCGGGGGGTTAAATGAGCAGTTCTTC. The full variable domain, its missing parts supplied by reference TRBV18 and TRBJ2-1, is NAGVMQNPRHLVRRRGQEARLRCSPMKGHSHVYWYRQLPEEGLKFMVYLQKENIIDESGMPKERFSAEFPKEGPSILRIQQVVRGDSAAYFCASSPDSGGLNEQFFGPGTRLTVL.

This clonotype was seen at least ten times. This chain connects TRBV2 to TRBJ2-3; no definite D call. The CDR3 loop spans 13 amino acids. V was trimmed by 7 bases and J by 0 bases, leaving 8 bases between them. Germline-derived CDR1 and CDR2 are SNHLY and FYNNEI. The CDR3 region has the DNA TGTGCCAGCATGGTTACTAGCACAGATACGCAGTATTTT. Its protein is CASMVTSTDTQYF.